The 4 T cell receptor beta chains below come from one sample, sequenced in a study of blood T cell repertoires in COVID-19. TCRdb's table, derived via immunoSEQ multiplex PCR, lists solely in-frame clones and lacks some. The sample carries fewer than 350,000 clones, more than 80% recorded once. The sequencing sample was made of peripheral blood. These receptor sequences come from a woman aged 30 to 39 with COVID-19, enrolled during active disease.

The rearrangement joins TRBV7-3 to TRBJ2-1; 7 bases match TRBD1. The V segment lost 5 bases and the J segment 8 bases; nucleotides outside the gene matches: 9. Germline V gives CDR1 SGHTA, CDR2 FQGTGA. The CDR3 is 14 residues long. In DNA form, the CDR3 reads TGTGCCAGCAGCCGACAGGGTTCCCCTGATGAGCAGTTCTTC. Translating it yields CASSRQGSPDEQFF.

CDR3 nucleotide sequence: TGCGCCAGCAGCCCGGGGGGTCTACCTTACGAGCAGTACTTC. Amino acid sequence: CASSPGGLPYEQYF. This rearrangement joins TRBV4-1 to TRBJ2-7; 7 bases match TRBD2. V dropped 4 bases and J dropped 4; count of bases not matched to a gene: 7. From germline, CDR1 is MGHRA and CDR2 YSYEKL. The CDR3 spans 14 residues.

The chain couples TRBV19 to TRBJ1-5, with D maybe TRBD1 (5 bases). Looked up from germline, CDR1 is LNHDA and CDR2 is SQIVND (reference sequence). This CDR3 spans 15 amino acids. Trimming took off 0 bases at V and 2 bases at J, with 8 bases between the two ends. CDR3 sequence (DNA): TGTGCCAGTAGTATAGATTTGGGGCGCAATCAGCCCCAGCATTTT. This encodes CASSIDLGRNQPQHF.

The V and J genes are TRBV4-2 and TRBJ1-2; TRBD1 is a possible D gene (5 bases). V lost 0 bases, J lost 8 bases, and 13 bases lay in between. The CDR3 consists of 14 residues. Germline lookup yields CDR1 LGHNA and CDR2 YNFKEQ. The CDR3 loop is CASSQDRSGKGYTF. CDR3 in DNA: TGTGCCAGCAGCCAAGATAGGTCAGGGAAAGGCTACACCTTC.